This is a list of T cell receptor beta chains from one sample in a study of cytomegalovirus exposure and HLA in healthy donors. Profiled with immunoSEQ multiplex PCR; TCRdb holds only in-frame clones, not every one. Of 150,000 to 200,000 clones listed, 62% are singletons. Sequenced input: PBMCs. The receptors were sampled from a man aged 40-50 years in good health and CMV-seronegative. CDR3s leave out the opening cysteine and the closing phenylalanine or tryptophan. A D gene is named only where the DNA matches it firmly.

CDR3 protein: AWSTRAVAGGYT
D gene: .
CDR3 length: 12
V gene: TRBV30

CDR3 protein: ASSPSGSSPYEQY
D gene: .
CDR3 length: 13
V gene: TRBV7-3

CDR3 protein: ASRYSWTGNTIY
D gene: .
CDR3 length: 12
V gene: TRBV2

CDR3 protein: ASSQDGRRGQF
D gene: .
CDR3 length: 11
V gene: TRBV4-3

CDR3 protein: ASSGRVEGNEQF
D gene: TRBD2
CDR3 length: 12
V gene: TRBV5-4

CDR3 protein: AWSVPSRDGYT
D gene: .
CDR3 length: 11
V gene: TRBV30

CDR3 protein: SVGDTFYEQY
D gene: .
CDR3 length: 10
V gene: TRBV29-1

CDR3 protein: ASSLDYGLAGGQEQY
D gene: TRBD2
CDR3 length: 15
V gene: TRBV11-1

CDR3 protein: ASSLGQGTDTQY
D gene: TRBD1
CDR3 length: 12
V gene: TRBV11-2

CDR3 protein: ASSLETDRVNYGYT
D gene: TRBD1
CDR3 length: 14
V gene: TRBV7-8

CDR3 protein: ASSLGGIGKETQY
D gene: .
CDR3 length: 13
V gene: TRBV5-4

CDR3 protein: ASSSRGGRGGSTDTQY
D gene: .
CDR3 length: 16
V gene: TRBV7-6

CDR3 protein: ASSVGVGQAGETQY
D gene: .
CDR3 length: 14
V gene: TRBV9

CDR3 protein: ASSSGTGGNEKLF
D gene: TRBD1
CDR3 length: 13
V gene: TRBV27

CDR3 protein: ASSLDSPRSSEQY
D gene: .
CDR3 length: 13
V gene: TRBV4-2

CDR3 protein: AWSVYQGTDTQY
D gene: .
CDR3 length: 12
V gene: TRBV30

CDR3 protein: ASSFGQGPYEQY
D gene: TRBD1
CDR3 length: 12
V gene: TRBV5-5

CDR3 protein: ASSQATGPNTEAF
D gene: .
CDR3 length: 13
V gene: TRBV4-1

CDR3 protein: ASSLEGTSGARELF
D gene: TRBD2
CDR3 length: 14
V gene: TRBV5-1

CDR3 protein: ASSSRDSRYNEQF
D gene: .
CDR3 length: 13
V gene: TRBV7-2

CDR3 protein: ASSLASQETQY
D gene: .
CDR3 length: 11
V gene: TRBV5-1

CDR3 protein: AILPGGSNRNQPQH
D gene: .
CDR3 length: 14
V gene: TRBV28

CDR3 protein: ASSQDQGDTQY
D gene: .
CDR3 length: 11
V gene: TRBV4-1

CDR3 protein: ASRDRDPYGYT
D gene: TRBD1
CDR3 length: 11
V gene: TRBV10-3

CDR3 protein: ASSYSQGQETQY
D gene: .
CDR3 length: 12
V gene: TRBV6-5

CDR3 protein: ASSQVGGWTGGEQY
D gene: TRBD1
CDR3 length: 14
V gene: TRBV4-1

CDR3 protein: ASSEEAGVAHEQF
D gene: TRBD2
CDR3 length: 13
V gene: TRBV2

CDR3 protein: ASSFFEGLPYEQY
D gene: .
CDR3 length: 13
V gene: TRBV5-6

CDR3 protein: ASSLGGSATNEKLF
D gene: .
CDR3 length: 14
V gene: TRBV5-1

CDR3 protein: ASSTTYNEQF
D gene: .
CDR3 length: 10
V gene: TRBV6-1

CDR3 protein: ASSETSGRVSNEQF
D gene: TRBD2
CDR3 length: 14
V gene: TRBV25-1

CDR3 protein: ASSPRDRFIYEQY
D gene: TRBD1
CDR3 length: 13
V gene: TRBV14

CDR3 protein: ASSYKGVGSPLH
D gene: .
CDR3 length: 12
V gene: TRBV6-5

CDR3 protein: ASSPKPGATDYEQY
D gene: .
CDR3 length: 14
V gene: TRBV27

CDR3 protein: ASSSKNGTGITTGELF
D gene: TRBD1
CDR3 length: 16
V gene: TRBV5-1

CDR3 protein: ASFLRGPDYGYT
D gene: .
CDR3 length: 12
V gene: TRBV6-6

CDR3 protein: ASSQFLDSETQY
D gene: .
CDR3 length: 12
V gene: TRBV6-5

CDR3 protein: ASSSRQNSGEKLF
D gene: .
CDR3 length: 13
V gene: TRBV28

CDR3 protein: ASSYSNAYGVDTQY
D gene: .
CDR3 length: 14
V gene: TRBV6-5

CDR3 protein: ASSIVAGRASTDTQY
D gene: TRBD2
CDR3 length: 15
V gene: TRBV19

CDR3 protein: ASSVVEGRRIEEQY
D gene: .
CDR3 length: 14
V gene: TRBV9

CDR3 protein: ASSPTAPDRYT
D gene: .
CDR3 length: 11
V gene: TRBV4-1

CDR3 protein: ASSRKVGGGTDTQY
D gene: TRBD2
CDR3 length: 14
V gene: TRBV4-2

CDR3 protein: ASSLSRGRGYT
D gene: .
CDR3 length: 11
V gene: TRBV27

CDR3 protein: ASSDSSRNTEAF
D gene: .
CDR3 length: 12
V gene: TRBV6-4

CDR3 protein: ASRAKGHLLAFSNSPLH
D gene: .
CDR3 length: 17
V gene: TRBV5-6

CDR3 protein: ASSPRTSGGSSEQF
D gene: TRBD2
CDR3 length: 14
V gene: TRBV11-2

CDR3 protein: AWSFDRGGRTDTQY
D gene: .
CDR3 length: 14
V gene: TRBV30

CDR3 protein: ASYCLGRTAYEQY
D gene: .
CDR3 length: 13
V gene: TRBV21-1

CDR3 protein: ASSFQRGYEQY
D gene: TRBD2
CDR3 length: 11
V gene: TRBV27

CDR3 protein: ASSLTTGDTGELF
D gene: TRBD1
CDR3 length: 13
V gene: TRBV5-1

CDR3 protein: AWSVSRPRVNWF
D gene: .
CDR3 length: 12
V gene: TRBV30

CDR3 protein: ASSSQGSLSTDTQY
D gene: .
CDR3 length: 14
V gene: TRBV5-1

CDR3 protein: ASSLDGQGQETQY
D gene: TRBD1
CDR3 length: 13
V gene: TRBV5-1

CDR3 protein: ASSPPSLSSYEQY
D gene: .
CDR3 length: 13
V gene: TRBV18

CDR3 protein: ASSEAAGGPWNSPLH
D gene: .
CDR3 length: 15
V gene: TRBV6-1

CDR3 protein: AWRYGGAGNTIY
D gene: .
CDR3 length: 12
V gene: TRBV30

CDR3 protein: ASSISSSDQPLH
D gene: .
CDR3 length: 12
V gene: TRBV19

CDR3 protein: ASSPDRVSYNEQF
D gene: TRBD1
CDR3 length: 13
V gene: TRBV2